Below, 13 T cell receptor beta chains from the same sample are listed, as sequenced in a study of cytomegalovirus exposure and HLA in healthy donors. Amplification used 60 Vbeta primers and 13 Jbeta primers. Profiled with immunoSEQ multiplex PCR; TCRdb holds only in-frame clones, not every one. The table lists some 250,000 clones, 82% of them singletons, with roughly 5% in the top ten. The sample consisted of PBMCs. These receptors were obtained from a woman in her 40s in good health and CMV-seropositive.

V gene TRBV30 combines with J gene TRBJ2-3; 8 bases fit TRBD1. Germline loops: CDR1 GTSNPN, CDR2 SVGIG (reference sequence). The CDR3 is 17 amino acids. J lost 6 bases, V lost 2 bases, and 16 bases had no gene match. The CDR3 protein is CAWSYIDRGRVVDTQYF. The CDR3 DNA reads TGTGCCTGGAGTTACATTGACAGGGGAAGAGTAGTGGATACGCAGTATTTT.

This chain joins TRBV5-1 and TRBJ1-1; D is unresolved. CDR1 and CDR2 (germline): SGHRS, YFSETQ. Trimming removed 2 bases from V and 4 bases from J, with 21 bases in between. The CDR3 is 17 amino acids. Here the CDR3 DNA reads TGCGCCAGCAGCTTACGAAGGCCCGGGATAGGTAGCACTGAAGCTTTCTTT. This sequence encodes CASSLRRPGIGSTEAFF.

The chain couples TRBV5-4 to TRBJ1-3; 7 positions match TRBD1. Germline CDR1 SGHNT, CDR2 YYREEE (reference sequence). The CDR3 loop spans 14 amino acids. Trimming took 6 bases from V and 15 from J; bases not matched to a gene: 18. The CDR3 nucleotides are TGTGCCAGCACCCAAGGGGGCAGCGCCCTGTCCCCATATTTT. Residues: CASTQGGSALSPYF.

The chain carries TRBV7-2 and TRBJ1-2, with D maybe TRBD1 (5 bases). V gave up 2 bases and J gave up 5 bases, with 9 bases separating them. Per germline, CDR1 SGHTA and CDR2 FQGNSA. The CDR3 length is 13 residues. The CDR3, as DNA: TGTGCCAGCAGCTTAATGGGGCTTTATGGCTACACCTTC. This codes for CASSLMGLYGYTF.

The sample holds a few counts of this clone. The chain carries TRBV5-6 and TRBJ1-2; D is perhaps TRBD1 (6 bases). This CDR3 is built from 18 residues. V dropped 4 bases and J dropped 0 bases, with 22 bases sitting between them. Per germline, CDR1 SGHDT and CDR2 YYEEEE. CDR3 in amino acids: CASSVKLAGELANYGYTF. As DNA, the CDR3 is TGTGCCAGCAGCGTGAAGTTAGCAGGGGAGTTAGCTAACTATGGCTACACCTTC.

This chain connects TRBV7-3 to TRBJ2-1; 10 bases are shared with TRBD2. This CDR3 has 15 amino acids. V was pared by 4 bases and J by 7 bases, with 7 bases of the junction left unmatched. The germline CDR1 and CDR2 sequences are SGHTA and FQGTGA. CDR3 bases: TGTGCCAGCAGCTCCAAGCGGGGGGGCTGGAATGAGCAGTTCTTC. Translated, it gives CASSSKRGGWNEQFF.

This chain uses TRBV10-1 with TRBJ2-1, with 13 bases aligning to TRBD2. V gave up 5 bases and J gave up 9 bases; unmatched junction bases: 13. This CDR3 region has 17 residues. The V gene's germline CDR1 is WNHNN and CDR2 SYGVQD (reference sequence). The CDR3 sequence: CASSPSWGTSGMGEQFF. CDR3 coding DNA: TGCGCCAGCAGTCCCAGTTGGGGGACTAGCGGGATGGGTGAGCAGTTCTTC.

The chain couples TRBV12-5 to TRBJ1-1; 7 bases are a match to TRBD1. Germline CDR1 and CDR2: LGHNT and FRNRAP. V shed 5 bases, J shed 7 bases, and the junction held 4 bases outside the gene matches. The CDR3 consists of 12 residues. CDR3 in DNA: TGTGCTAGTGGTCTCAACAGGGGTGAAGCTTTCTTT. It translates to CASGLNRGEAFF.

The J gene is TRBJ1-2, the V gene TRBV6-5, with 8 bases identical to TRBD1. CDR1 MNHEY and CDR2 SVGAGI come from the germline V gene. The V gene end was trimmed by 1 base and the J gene end by 8 bases; junction bases not matched to a gene: 12. The CDR3 is 16 amino acids. CDR3 DNA: TGTGCCAGCAGTTACTACACCGGGACAGGCTTTGGGGGCTACACCTTC. Amino acid sequence: CASSYYTGTGFGGYTF.

The table lists this clone with a few counts. The V gene is TRBV6-5, the J gene TRBJ1-4, with D unresolved. Deletions cut 0 bases from V and 4 bases from J, with 9 bases between. This CDR3 is built from 15 residues. CDR1 and CDR2 (germline): MNHEY, SVGAGI. The CDR3 spells CASSYSLGRNEKLFF. The CDR3 DNA is TGTGCCAGCAGTTACTCGCTAGGCCGTAATGAAAAACTGTTTTTT.

The J gene is TRBJ2-7, the V gene TRBV7-2; a possible D gene is TRBD2 (5 bases). Germline CDR1 SGHTA, CDR2 FQGNSA. Trimming took off 1 base at V and 3 bases at J, with 13 bases between the two ends. CDR3 size: 15 residues. This CDR3 is CASSLGGVAHYEQYF. DNA of the CDR3: TGTGCCAGCAGCTTAGGGGGAGTAGCACACTACGAGCAGTACTTC. The full variable domain, its missing parts supplied by reference TRBV7-2 and TRBJ2-7, is GAGVSQSPSNKVTEKGKDVELRCDPISGHTALYWYRQSLGQGLEFLIYFQGNSAPDKSGLPSDRFSAERTGGSVSTLTIQRTQQEDSAVYLCASSLGGVAHYEQYFGPGTRLTVT.

J is TRBJ1-5 and V is TRBV4-2; 7 bases fit TRBD1. J was trimmed by 0 bases and V by 0 bases; bases with no gene match: 5. CDR1 LGHNA and CDR2 YNFKEQ come from the germline V gene. The CDR3 contains 17 residues. CDR3 bases: TGTGCCAGCAGCCAAGATCGGACAGGTTATAGCAATCAGCCCCAGCATTTT. As protein: CASSQDRTGYSNQPQHF.

The rearrangement links TRBV5-1 to TRBJ2-6; D possibly corresponds to TRBD2 (6 bases). Germline assignment: CDR1 SGHRS and CDR2 YFSETQ. The CDR3 covers 17 residues. V was pared by 2 bases and J by 3 bases, with 15 bases between. This CDR3 reads CASSLSVGGSGANVLTF. In nucleotides, the CDR3 is TGCGCCAGCAGCTTATCGGTCGGAGGGAGTGGGGCCAACGTCCTGACTTTC.